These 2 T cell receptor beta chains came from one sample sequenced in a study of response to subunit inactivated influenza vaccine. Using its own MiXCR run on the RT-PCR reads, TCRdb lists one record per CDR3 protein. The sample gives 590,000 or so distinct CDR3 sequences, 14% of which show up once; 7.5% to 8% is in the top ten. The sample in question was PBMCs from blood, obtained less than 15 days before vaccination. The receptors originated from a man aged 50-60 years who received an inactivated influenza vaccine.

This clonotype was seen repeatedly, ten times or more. The CDR3 coding sequence is TGCAGCGTTTCGTACGGGAACACCGGGGAGCTGTTTTTT. It specifies CSVSYGNTGELFF. The V and J genes are TRBV29-1 and TRBJ2-2; D unresolved. Trimming shortened V by 5 bases and J by 1 base, and 8 bases separated the two germline ends. Germline-derived CDR1 and CDR2 are SQVTM and ANQGSEA. The CDR3 consists of 13 residues.

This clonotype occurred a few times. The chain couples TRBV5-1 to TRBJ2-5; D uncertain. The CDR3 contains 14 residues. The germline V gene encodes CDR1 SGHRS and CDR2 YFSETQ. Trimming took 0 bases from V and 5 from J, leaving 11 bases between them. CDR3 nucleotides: TGCGCCAGCAGCTTGGCCCCGGTTGGGGAGACCCAGTACTTC. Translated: CASSLAPVGETQYF.